These 10 T cell receptor beta chains were all obtained from the same sample, sequenced in a study of cytomegalovirus exposure and HLA in healthy donors. PCR involved 60 Vbeta and 13 Jbeta primers. Some clones are missing from TCRdb's copy, which holds only in-frame ones; the method was immunoSEQ multiplex PCR. Of 89,000 or so clones in the sample, roughly 86% were seen once. Material: PBMCs. These receptors all stem from a woman under 30 in good health and CMV-seropositive.

The rearrangement uses TRBV5-4 and TRBJ2-1, with D possibly TRBD2 on 6 matching bases. The germline gives CDR1 SGHNT, CDR2 YYREEE (reference sequence). The V end lost 5 bases, the J end lost 1 base, and 13 bases lay between the germline ends. This CDR3 has 15 amino acids. DNA for the CDR3: TGTGCCAGCAGTTCTATAGCGGATTCCTACAATGAGCAGTTCTTC. Its translation is CASSSIADSYNEQFF.

This clone was seen a handful of times. The chain employs TRBV5-6 and TRBJ2-4; D might be TRBD2 (5 bases). Deletions cut 1 base from V and 8 bases from J, with 10 bases between. From germline, CDR1 is SGHDT and CDR2 YYEEEE. The CDR3 covers 13 residues. The CDR3 here is CASSLWVGDIQYF. CDR3 sequence (DNA): TGTGCCAGCAGCTTGTGGGTCGGGGACATTCAGTACTTC. Variable domain in full (rest from reference TRBV5-6 and TRBJ2-4): DAGVTQSPTHLIKTRGQQVTLRCSPKSGHDTVSWYQQALGQGPQFIFQYYEEEERQRGNFPDRFSGHQFPNYSSELNVNALLLGDSALYLCASSLWVGDIQYFGAGTRLSVL.

The CDR3 DNA is TGTGCCAGCAGCGTAGCGGAGTCCTTCACTGAAGCTTTCTTT. The encoded protein is CASSVAESFTEAFF. The chain has TRBV9 and TRBJ1-1; no reliable D call. The CDR3 has 14 amino acids. The germline gives CDR1 SGDLS, CDR2 YYNGEE. V lost 0 bases and J 4 bases, leaving 10 bases between the germline ends.

J is TRBJ1-2 and V is TRBV6-5; TRBD1 matches 7 bases. Germline V CDR1 and CDR2: MNHEY, SVGAGI. V lost 5 bases and J lost 3; bases outside the gene matches: 9. There are 15 residues in the CDR3. CDR3: CASSPQGIAYYGYTF. For the CDR3, the DNA is TGTGCCAGCAGTCCACAGGGGATCGCGTACTATGGCTACACCTTC.

This clone is medium-sized by share. The chain carries TRBV5-4 and TRBJ1-4; 8 bases agree with TRBD1. This CDR3 is 14 amino acids long. The V segment lost 1 base and the J segment 8 bases; nucleotides outside the gene matches: 4. The germline V gene encodes CDR1 SGHNT and CDR2 YYREEE (reference sequence). The CDR3 nucleotides read TGTGCCAGCAGCTTGCAGGGGGCGACCGAAAAACTGTTTTTT. It codes for CASSLQGATEKLFF.

This chain uses TRBV28 with TRBJ2-5; 12 bases align to TRBD2. The CDR3 contains 16 residues. V lost 6 bases and J lost 5; bases outside the gene matches: 10. Germline V gene sequence: CDR1 MDHEN, CDR2 SYDVKM. CDR3 bases: TGTGCCAGCAGCTCTAGGGGACTAGCGGGTTTGGAGACCCAGTACTTC. Residues: CASSSRGLAGLETQYF. The entire variable domain, with the rest obtained from reference TRBV28 and TRBJ2-5, is as follows: DVKVTQSSRYLVKRTGEKVFLECVQDMDHENMFWYRQDPGLGLRLIYFSYDVKMKEKGDIPEGYSVSREKKERFSLILESASTNQTSMYLCASSSRGLAGLETQYFGPGTRLLVL.

The chain joins TRBV28 to TRBJ2-1; a weak D match, TRBD2 (5 bases). The germline V gene has CDR1 MDHEN and CDR2 SYDVKM. V was pared by 1 base and J by 9 bases, with 13 bases between. The CDR3 has 14 amino acids. The CDR3 nucleotides read TGTGCCAGCAGTTTATTCTCCTCTGGAGGTGAGCAGTTCTTC. Residues: CASSLFSSGGEQFF.

V and J are TRBV5-1 and TRBJ2-5; tentatively, D is TRBD2 (5 bases). Trimming stripped 0 bases from V and 5 bases from J, with 11 bases between. CDR1 and CDR2 from the germline V gene are SGHRS and YFSETQ. The CDR3 length is 14 residues. CDR3 sequence reads: CASSLVLDSETQYF. CDR3 nucleotides: TGCGCCAGCAGCTTGGTACTAGATTCGGAGACCCAGTACTTC. Drawing the rest from reference TRBV5-1 and TRBJ2-5, the complete variable domain is KAGVTQTPRYLIKTRGQQVTLSCSPISGHRSVSWYQQTPGQGLQFLFEYFSETQRNKGNFPGRFSGRQFSNSRSEMNVSTLELGDSALYLCASSLVLDSETQYFGPGTRLLVL.

The CDR3 nucleotides read TGTGCCAGCAGCAACCCAGGGATTGCAGTTACCGTTGCAACTAATGAAAAACTGTTTTTT. Translated, it gives CASSNPGIAVTVATNEKLFF. The gene calls are TRBV21-1 and TRBJ1-4; no check of the table's D call, TRBD1, against the DNA was made. TRBV21-1 is recorded as a pseudogene. The CDR3 is 20 residues long.

This rearrangement joins TRBV27 to TRBJ2-7, with D possibly matching TRBD1 (5 bases). Germline CDR1 is MNHEY and CDR2 is SMNVEV (reference sequence). The CDR3 runs 14 residues. Trimming cost V 2 bases and J 4 bases, with 12 bases left between them. The CDR3 sequence: CASSLTGGEYEQYF. DNA of the CDR3: TGTGCCAGCAGTTTAACAGGTGGAGAATACGAGCAGTACTTC.